Listed below are T cell receptor beta chains from one sample, sequenced in a study of T cells in Graves' hyperthyroidism and ophthalmopathy. TCRdb called the multiplex PCR reads again in MiXCR, with one record for every CDR3 protein. The sample shows over 150,000 distinct CDR3 sequences, around 16% of them seen only once. Sequencing used blood. The receptors shown here come from a woman aged 45-65 years with Graves' hyperthyroidism. CDR3s include the opening cysteine and the closing phenylalanine or tryptophan. Each record gives: CDR3 protein, CDR3 DNA, V gene, clone size, J gene, D gene. D genes are given only for firm matches. Size is stated for part of the rows, as once, few or many counts, or as a class when the clone is expanded.

CDR3 protein: CASSLSVRAYQPQHF; CDR3 DNA: TGTGCCAGCAGTTTGAGTGTTCGGGCGTATCAGCCCCAGCATTTT; V gene: TRBV12-3/TRBV12-4; clone size: many; J gene: TRBJ1-5; D gene: -
CDR3 protein: CSVVTSPAGSYEQYF; CDR3 DNA: TGCAGCGTTGTTACCTCCCCCGCGGGTTCCTACGAGCAGTACTTC; V gene: TRBV29-1; clone size: many; J gene: TRBJ2-7; D gene: -
CDR3 protein: CAWATGQKLNQPQHF; CDR3 DNA: TGTGCCTGGGCGACGGGACAGAAGCTTAATCAGCCCCAGCATTTT; V gene: TRBV30; clone size: few; J gene: TRBJ1-5; D gene: TRBD1
CDR3 protein: CAWSVKGTQYF; CDR3 DNA: TGTGCCTGGAGTGTAAAGGGTACGCAGTATTTT; V gene: TRBV30; clone size: -; J gene: TRBJ2-3; D gene: -
CDR3 protein: CASSLAGNGPPYNEQFF; CDR3 DNA: TGTGCCAGCAGCTTAGCGGGGAACGGCCCTCCCTACAATGAGCAGTTCTTC; V gene: TRBV11-2; clone size: few; J gene: TRBJ2-1; D gene: -
CDR3 protein: CASVLRALNTEAFF; CDR3 DNA: TGTGCCAGCGTCCTAAGGGCCTTGAACACTGAAGCTTTCTTT; V gene: TRBV2; clone size: many; J gene: TRBJ1-1; D gene: -
CDR3 protein: CATSRGYEDTQYF; CDR3 DNA: TGTGCCACCAGTAGGGGGTATGAAGATACGCAGTATTTT; V gene: TRBV24-1; clone size: -; J gene: TRBJ2-3; D gene: -
CDR3 protein: CASRRPGADTQYF; CDR3 DNA: TGTGCCAGCAGGCGTCCCGGGGCAGATACGCAGTATTTT; V gene: TRBV28; clone size: many; J gene: TRBJ2-3; D gene: -
CDR3 protein: CASSSRQGQHNEQFF; CDR3 DNA: TGTGCCAGCAGTAGCCGACAGGGGCAGCACAATGAGCAGTTCTTC; V gene: TRBV6-1; clone size: few; J gene: TRBJ2-1; D gene: TRBD1
CDR3 protein: CASSIRLAGDGEQYF; CDR3 DNA: TGTGCCAGCAGCATACGACTAGCGGGAGACGGAGAGCAGTACTTC; V gene: TRBV7-2; clone size: -; J gene: TRBJ2-7; D gene: TRBD2
CDR3 protein: CAWQRPGAEKNIQYF; CDR3 DNA: TGTGCCTGGCAGAGACCGGGGGCGGAAAAAAACATTCAGTACTTC; V gene: TRBV30; clone size: -; J gene: TRBJ2-4; D gene: -
CDR3 protein: CSQAGEVGYGYTF; CDR3 DNA: TGCAGTCAAGCAGGGGAGGTAGGGTATGGCTACACCTTC; V gene: TRBV20-1; clone size: many; J gene: TRBJ1-2; D gene: -
CDR3 protein: CASSQDVGNTEAFF; CDR3 DNA: TGTGCCAGCAGCCAAGATGTGGGGAACACTGAAGCTTTCTTT; V gene: TRBV14; clone size: few; J gene: TRBJ1-1; D gene: -
CDR3 protein: CASRMRGQGNQPQHF; CDR3 DNA: TGTGCCAGCAGGATGAGGGGACAGGGCAATCAGCCCCAGCATTTT; V gene: TRBV5-6; clone size: many; J gene: TRBJ1-5; D gene: TRBD1
CDR3 protein: CASSSQNSFNEQFF; CDR3 DNA: TGTGCCAGCAGCTCACAGAATTCCTTCAATGAGCAGTTCTTC; V gene: TRBV11-3; clone size: many; J gene: TRBJ2-1; D gene: -
CDR3 protein: CASRGLAQETQYF; CDR3 DNA: TGTGCCAGCAGGGGACTAGCCCAAGAGACCCAGTACTTC; V gene: TRBV6-2/TRBV6-3; clone size: -; J gene: TRBJ2-5; D gene: TRBD2
CDR3 protein: CAISDRDNSPLHF; CDR3 DNA: TGTGCCATCAGCGACAGGGACAATTCACCCCTCCACTTT; V gene: TRBV10-3; clone size: few; J gene: TRBJ1-6; D gene: TRBD1
CDR3 protein: CASSPREGLPYEQYF; CDR3 DNA: TGTGCCAGCAGCCCGAGGGAGGGGTTGCCCTACGAGCAGTACTTC; V gene: TRBV7-9; clone size: many; J gene: TRBJ2-7; D gene: TRBD2
CDR3 protein: CASSPSISGRADTQYF; CDR3 DNA: TGTGCCAGCAGCCCAAGCATTAGCGGGAGGGCTGATACGCAGTATTTT; V gene: TRBV7-3; clone size: -; J gene: TRBJ2-3; D gene: TRBD2
CDR3 protein: CSSRGVFGYTF; CDR3 DNA: TGCAGTAGTCGGGGGGTGTTTGGCTACACCTTC; V gene: TRBV20-1; clone size: few; J gene: TRBJ1-2; D gene: -
CDR3 protein: CASSFSSTDTQYF; CDR3 DNA: TGTGCCAGCAGTTTTAGTAGCACAGATACGCAGTATTTT; V gene: TRBV28; clone size: many; J gene: TRBJ2-3; D gene: -
CDR3 protein: CASSIDLAGDSYNEQFF; CDR3 DNA: TGTGCCAGTAGTATAGATCTAGCGGGAGACTCCTACAATGAGCAGTTCTTC; V gene: TRBV19; clone size: many; J gene: TRBJ2-1; D gene: TRBD2